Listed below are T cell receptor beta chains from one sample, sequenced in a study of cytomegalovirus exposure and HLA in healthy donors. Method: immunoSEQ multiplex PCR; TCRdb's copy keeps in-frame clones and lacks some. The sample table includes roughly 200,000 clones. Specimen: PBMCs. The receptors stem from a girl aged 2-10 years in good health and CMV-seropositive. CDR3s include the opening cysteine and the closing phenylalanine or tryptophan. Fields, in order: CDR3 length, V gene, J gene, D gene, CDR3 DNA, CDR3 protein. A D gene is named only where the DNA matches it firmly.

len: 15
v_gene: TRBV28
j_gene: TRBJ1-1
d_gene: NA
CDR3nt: TGTGCCAGCAGTTTGGGTCAAGGGGCAGGCGATGAAGCTTTCTTT
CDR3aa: CASSLGQGAGDEAFF

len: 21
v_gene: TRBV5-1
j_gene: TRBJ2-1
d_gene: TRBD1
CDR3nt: TGCGCCAGCAGCTACCCGGAATATTGGACAGGGGGCTACGACTCCTACAATGAGCAGTTCTTC
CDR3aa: CASSYPEYWTGGYDSYNEQFF

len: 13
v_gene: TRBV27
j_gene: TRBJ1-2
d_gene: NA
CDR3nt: TGTGCCAGCAGTCCCCTCCCCGCGGTCGGCTACACCTTC
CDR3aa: CASSPLPAVGYTF

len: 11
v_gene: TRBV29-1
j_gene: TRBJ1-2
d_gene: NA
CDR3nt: TGCAGCGTTTTCGGAGGAGGCGGCTACACCTTC
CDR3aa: CSVFGGGGYTF

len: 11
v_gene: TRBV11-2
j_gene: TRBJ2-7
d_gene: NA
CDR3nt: TGTGCCAGCAGCTTAGGGCCCGAGCAGTACTTC
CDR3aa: CASSLGPEQYF

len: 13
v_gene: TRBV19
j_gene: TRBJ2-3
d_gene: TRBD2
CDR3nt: TGTGCCAGTCGCACTAGCGGGAGTAATACGCAGTATTTT
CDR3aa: CASRTSGSNTQYF

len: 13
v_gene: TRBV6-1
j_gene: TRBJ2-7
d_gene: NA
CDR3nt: TGTGCCATCACAGGAAACTCCCGCTACGAGCAGTACTTC
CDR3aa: CAITGNSRYEQYF

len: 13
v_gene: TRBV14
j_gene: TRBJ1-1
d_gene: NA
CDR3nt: TGTGCCAGCAGCCACCGGACTTACACTGAAGCTTTCTTT
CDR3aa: CASSHRTYTEAFF

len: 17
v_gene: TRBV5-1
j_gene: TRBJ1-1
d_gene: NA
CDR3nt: TGCGCCAGCAGCTTGGGGACAGTGGCGGACATGAACACTGAAGCTTTCTTT
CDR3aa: CASSLGTVADMNTEAFF

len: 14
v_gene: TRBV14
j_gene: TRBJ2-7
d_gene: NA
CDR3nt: TGTGCCAGCAGCCAAGTTAACAGGGCCCACGAGCAGTACTTC
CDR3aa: CASSQVNRAHEQYF

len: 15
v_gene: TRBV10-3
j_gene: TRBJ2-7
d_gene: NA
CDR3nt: TGTGCCATCAGGGGTTCCGGGATTTTCTCCTACGAGCAGTACTTC
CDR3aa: CAIRGSGIFSYEQYF

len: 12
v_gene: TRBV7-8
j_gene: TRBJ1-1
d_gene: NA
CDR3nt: TGTGCCAGCAGCTCCCTATTTACAGGACAGAGTTTT
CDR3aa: CASSSLFTGQSF

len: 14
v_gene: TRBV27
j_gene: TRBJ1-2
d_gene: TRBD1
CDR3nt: TGTGCCAGCAGTGTGCAGGGGGGTGGCTATGGCTACACCTTC
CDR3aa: CASSVQGGGYGYTF

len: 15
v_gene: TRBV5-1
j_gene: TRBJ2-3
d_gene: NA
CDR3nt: TGCGCCAGCAGCTTGGTTTCCACGGGCACAGATACGCAGTATTTT
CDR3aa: CASSLVSTGTDTQYF

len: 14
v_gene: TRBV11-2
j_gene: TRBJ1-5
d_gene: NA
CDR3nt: TGTGCCAGCAGCTTAGATCGCTCTCAGGGCCCCCAGCATTTT
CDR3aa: CASSLDRSQGPQHF

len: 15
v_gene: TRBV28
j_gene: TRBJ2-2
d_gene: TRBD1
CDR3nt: TGTGCCAGCAGTTTTCCACAGGGGTACACCGGGGAGCTGTTTTTT
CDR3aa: CASSFPQGYTGELFF

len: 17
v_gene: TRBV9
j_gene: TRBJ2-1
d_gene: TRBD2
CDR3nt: TGTGCCAGCAGCGCAGGACTAGCGGGAGGGCCTCTAGACGGAAGGTTCTTC
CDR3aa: CASSAGLAGGPLDGRFF

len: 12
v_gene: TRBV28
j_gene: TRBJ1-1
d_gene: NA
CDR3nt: TGTGCCAGCCTTCAAACAGGGACTGAAGCTTTCTTT
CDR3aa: CASLQTGTEAFF

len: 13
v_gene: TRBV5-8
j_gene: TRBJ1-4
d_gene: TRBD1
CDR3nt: TGTGCCAGCCCGACAGGGGCTAATGAAAAACTGTTTTTT
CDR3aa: CASPTGANEKLFF

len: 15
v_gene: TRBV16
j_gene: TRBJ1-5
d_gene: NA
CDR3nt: TGTGCCAGCAGCCAATATTCCAGGGGCCGTCAGCCCCAGCATTTT
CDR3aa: CASSQYSRGRQPQHF

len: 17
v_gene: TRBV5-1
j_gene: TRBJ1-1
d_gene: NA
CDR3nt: TGCGCCAGCAGCCCCCGGGGGTCGGGGGGCTTGAACACTGAAGCTTTCTTT
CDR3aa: CASSPRGSGGLNTEAFF

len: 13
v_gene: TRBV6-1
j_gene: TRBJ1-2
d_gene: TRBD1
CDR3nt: TGTGCCAGCAGTCCCGGGACAGGGAATGGCTACACCTTC
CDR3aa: CASSPGTGNGYTF